This T cell receptor beta chain was recovered during a study of blood T cell repertoires in COVID-19. Study details: The recovered donors of Cohort 3 showed two negative PCRs, clearance, or symptom resolution. T cells, B-cell-depleted T cells, or PBMCs provided the cDNA or gDNA that served as material. Donors in the United States, Italy and Spain gave samples during acute or convalescent COVID-19.

Some clones are missing from TCRdb's copy, which holds only in-frame ones; the method was immunoSEQ multiplex PCR. In the table there are more than 200,000 clones, over 75% of which are singletons. Membership in each cohort depended on participant-reported clinical history. The CDR3 loop spans 16 amino acids. V was pared by 4 bases and J by 0 bases, with 16 bases between. The V gene's germline CDR1 is MNHNY and CDR2 SVGAGI (reference sequence). Sequencing input: PBMCs or T cells enriched from blood (not recorded which). This TCR derives from a man under 40 in a cohort exposed to, infected with or recovered from COVID-19 (not recorded which). This chain joins TRBV6-6 and TRBJ2-7; TRBD1 is a possible D gene (5 bases). CDR3 bases: TGTGCCAGCAGTTCCCCGGACAACCACCTCTCCTACGAGCAGTACTTC. Its protein is CASSSPDNHLSYEQYF.